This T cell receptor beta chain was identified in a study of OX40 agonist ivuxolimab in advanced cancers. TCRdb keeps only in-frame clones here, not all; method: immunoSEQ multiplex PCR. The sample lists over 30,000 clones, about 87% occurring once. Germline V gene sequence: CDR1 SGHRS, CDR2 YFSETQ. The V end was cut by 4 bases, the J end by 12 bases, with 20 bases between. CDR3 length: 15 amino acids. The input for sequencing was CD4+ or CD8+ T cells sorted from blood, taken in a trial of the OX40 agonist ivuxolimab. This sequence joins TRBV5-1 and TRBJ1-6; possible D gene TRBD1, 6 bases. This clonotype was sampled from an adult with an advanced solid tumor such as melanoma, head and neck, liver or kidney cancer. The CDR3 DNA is TGCGCCAGCAGCCCGTCGACAGGCATTACTAGACCCCTCCACTTT. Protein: CASSPSTGITRPLHF. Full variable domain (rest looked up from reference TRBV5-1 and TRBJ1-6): KAGVTQTPRYLIKTRGQQVTLSCSPISGHRSVSWYQQTPGQGLQFLFEYFSETQRNKGNFPGRFSGRQFSNSRSEMNVSTLELGDSALYLCASSPSTGITRPLHFGNGTRLTVT.